This T cell receptor beta chain was obtained from a study of cytomegalovirus exposure and HLA in healthy donors. Overall study results and limits: Certain indistinguishable V segments, among them TRBV6-2 and TRBV6-3, were excluded.

About this clone: What it binds is unknown.

Germline CDR1 is GTSNPN and CDR2 is SVGIG (reference sequence). Trimming removed 8 bases from V and 2 bases from J, with 17 bases in between. This CDR3 is built from 14 residues. 13 Jbeta primers and 60 Vbeta primers were used for the PCR. Using immunoSEQ multiplex PCR, the repertoire was profiled, and TCRdb retains in-frame clones only, with some absent. In the table there are roughly 93,000 clones, around 75% of which are singletons. The TCR comes from a man aged 18 to 29 in good health and CMV-seropositive. The J gene is TRBJ2-3, the V gene TRBV30, with D possibly matching TRBD2 (5 bases). The sample comprised PBMCs. For the CDR3, the DNA is TGTGCCCTGTTGAGGGAACGGGCCACAGATACGCAGTATTTT. Protein product: CALLRERATDTQYF.